These 8 T cell receptor beta chains were sequenced from one sample in a study of blood T cell repertoires in COVID-19. TCRdb keeps only in-frame clones here, not all; method: immunoSEQ multiplex PCR. The data show 70,000 to 90,000 clones, less than 90% seen once. The specimen was peripheral blood. The receptors stem from a woman aged 80 or older with acute or convalescent COVID-19.

The chain is built from TRBV19 and TRBJ2-5; 8 nucleotides align to TRBD1. CDR3 size: 15 residues. Germline trimming cut 6 bases from V and 4 bases from J; bases unmatched to any gene: 10. Per the germline V gene, CDR1 is LNHDA and CDR2 is SQIVND (reference sequence). CDR3 residues: CASSPTDRVGETQYF. CDR3 coding DNA: TGTGCCAGTAGCCCCACGGACAGGGTAGGAGAGACCCAGTACTTC.

The J gene is TRBJ1-1, the V gene TRBV9, with a tentative D call TRBD1 (6 bases). Trimming pared 0 bases from V and 4 bases from J, leaving 13 bases between. The CDR3 totals 15 residues. The germline gives CDR1 SGDLS, CDR2 YYNGEE. The CDR3 sequence: CASSVGSQGITEAFF. The CDR3 bases are TGTGCCAGCAGCGTAGGTTCACAGGGTATCACTGAAGCTTTCTTT.

The chain recombines TRBV6-5 with TRBJ2-3; 8 bases agree with TRBD2. From germline, CDR1 is MNHEY and CDR2 SVGAGI. With V trimmed by 7 bases and J by 4 bases, 13 bases remained unmatched. CDR3 length: 16 residues. CDR3 residues: CASTYSGTRASDTQYF. CDR3 nucleotide sequence: TGTGCCAGCACATACTCCGGGACTAGGGCGTCAGATACGCAGTATTTT.

This chain links TRBV6-1 with TRBJ1-2, with TRBD1 identical over 7 bases. The CDR3 has 16 residues. Unmatched junction bases numbered 10, after V lost 2 bases and J lost 4 bases. Germline CDR1 MNHNS, CDR2 SASEGT. The CDR3 is CASSEQYGTDAYGYTF. In DNA form, the CDR3 reads TGTGCCAGCAGTGAACAATACGGGACAGATGCCTATGGCTACACCTTC.

The chain joins TRBV6-5 to TRBJ1-5, with 7 bases that match TRBD1. CDR3 length: 15 amino acids. With 8 bases clipped from V and 1 base from J, the junction kept 8 bases outside the gene matches. The germline V gene has CDR1 MNHEY and CDR2 SVGAGI. CDR3 DNA: TGTGCCAGCCTTTTTACGGACAGGAGCAATCAGCCCCAGCATTTT. The encoded protein is CASLFTDRSNQPQHF.

This sequence joins TRBV19 and TRBJ2-5; D perhaps matches TRBD1 (5 bases). The CDR3 is 14 amino acids. V lost 1 base and J lost 2, with 8 bases in between. Per the germline V gene, CDR1 is LNHDA and CDR2 is SQIVND (reference sequence). This CDR3 reads CASSIATVQETQYF. CDR3 sequence (DNA): TGTGCCAGTAGTATAGCGACAGTGCAAGAGACCCAGTACTTC.

The V and J genes are TRBV5-1 and TRBJ1-1; weak D call: TRBD1 (5 bases). Trimming took 0 bases from V and 11 from J, leaving 14 bases between them. Germline loops: CDR1 SGHRS, CDR2 YFSETQ. The CDR3 runs to 13 residues. The CDR3 DNA reads as TGCGCCAGCAGCTTGGAGGCAGGGCGAGGCGCTTTCTTT. Translation gives CASSLEAGRGAFF. Variable domain in full (rest from reference TRBV5-1 and TRBJ1-1): KAGVTQTPRYLIKTRGQQVTLSCSPISGHRSVSWYQQTPGQGLQFLFEYFSETQRNKGNFPGRFSGRQFSNSRSEMNVSTLELGDSALYLCASSLEAGRGAFFGQGTRLTVV.

The rearrangement joins TRBV7-9 to TRBJ1-1; tentatively, D is TRBD1 (6 bases). V was shortened by 2 bases and J by 6 bases, with 13 bases between the two germline ends. CDR1 is SEHNR and CDR2 is FQNEAQ in the germline V gene (reference sequence). The CDR3 is 14 residues long. The CDR3 loop reads CASSLQGPGPEAFF. DNA of the CDR3: TGTGCCAGCAGCTTACAGGGGCCGGGTCCTGAAGCTTTCTTT.